Here is one T cell receptor (beta chain) with its context. Method: immunoSEQ multiplex PCR; TCRdb's copy keeps in-frame clones and lacks some. The table shows 55,000 to 85,000 clones, with over 85% occurring only once. Germline values: CDR1 MNHNS, CDR2 SASEGT. The CDR3 is made up of 14 amino acids. The V gene lost 5 bases and the J gene lost 5 bases, with 15 bases spanning the gap. These data originate in a study of T cell changes during pregnancy in multiple sclerosis. The genes are TRBV6-1 and TRBJ1-1; D might be TRBD1 (6 bases). The receptor comes from a female donor with multiple sclerosis, enrolled in a pregnancy study. Sequencing used peripheral blood, obtained in the third trimester of pregnancy. Here the CDR3 DNA reads TGTGCCAGCAGTCCCCTAGGGAGGGGGACTGAAGCTTTCTTT. This encodes CASSPLGRGTEAFF.